A selection of T cell receptor beta chains follows, all from one sample in a study of regulatory T cells in long-lasting Graves disease. TCRdb analysed the multiplex PCR reads with MiXCR anew, one entry per CDR3 protein. The table shows about 360,000 distinct CDR3 sequences, with around 16% occurring only once. This same sample was also taken into another study, of T cells in Graves' hyperthyroidism and ophthalmopathy.

The sequencing here drew on peripheral blood mononuclear cells (PBMCs), taken at new diagnosis, from a patient treated with antithyroid drugs. These receptors all stem from a young woman with Graves disease. Both conserved end residues are part of each CDR3. The D gene is left open where the match is weak. Expanded clones are given a class, and other clones once, few, many or no size at all.

cdr3_length j_call d_call clone_size v_call cdr3_nt cdr3_aa
14 TRBJ2-1 NA few TRBV6-1 TGTGCCAGCAGAATAGGACAGTACTACAATGAGCAGTTCTTC CASRIGQYYNEQFF
15 TRBJ1-5 NA few TRBV6-1 TGTGCCAGCAGTGATGTCTCAACTAGCAATCAGCCCCAGCATTTT CASSDVSTSNQPQHF
14 TRBJ2-3 TRBD1 NA TRBV29-1 TGCAGCGTTGGGGGACAGGGAGTCACAGATACGCAGTATTTT CSVGGQGVTDTQYF
16 TRBJ1-5 TRBD1 NA TRBV7-8 TGTGCCAGCAGCTTAGGGACAGGGTCTGGGTCTCAGCCCCAGCATTTT CASSLGTGSGSQPQHF
15 TRBJ1-1 NA many TRBV6-1 TGTGCCAGCAGGGACGCCAGGGGCCGGGACACTGAAGCTTTCTTT CASRDARGRDTEAFF
11 TRBJ1-4 TRBD1 NA TRBV7-9 TGTGCCACCCCCAGGGGGGACAAACTGTTTTTT CATPRGDKLFF
19 TRBJ2-7 NA many TRBV25-1 TGTGCCAGCAGTGGAATCACGATCTCTAGCGCCCCGAGCTCCTACGAGCAGTACTTC CASSGITISSAPSSYEQYF
14 TRBJ2-7 NA many TRBV20-1 TGCAGTGCTAGAGAGGCTGCGAGCTCCTACGAGCAGTACTTC CSAREAASSYEQYF
14 TRBJ2-5 TRBD2 many TRBV2 TGTGCCAGCAGGCCCAGGCGGGGGGGAAAGACCCAGTACTTC CASRPRRGGKTQYF
14 TRBJ1-1 NA NA TRBV15 TGTGCCACCAGCAGAGGACGGTTGAACACTGAAGCTTTCTTT CATSRGRLNTEAFF
15 TRBJ1-1 NA many TRBV12-3/TRBV12-4 TGTGCCAGCAGTTTACAGGGAATGGGGGTCACTGAAGCTTTCTTT CASSLQGMGVTEAFF
14 TRBJ2-2 TRBD1 many TRBV27 TGTGCCAGCAAAACAGGGGGAAACACCGGGGAGCTGTTTTTT CASKTGGNTGELFF
13 TRBJ1-5 NA few TRBV5-5 TGTGCCAGCAGCCTGTCCCCCGATCAGCCCCAGCATTTT CASSLSPDQPQHF
13 TRBJ1-1 NA many TRBV2 TGTGCCAGCAGGACGGACCCTAACACTGAAGCTTTCTTT CASRTDPNTEAFF
15 TRBJ2-7 NA NA TRBV11-2 TGTGCCAGCAGCTTAGCGGGGGGCTCAACCTACGAGCAGTACTTC CASSLAGGSTYEQYF
14 TRBJ2-1 TRBD2 many TRBV5-1 TGCGCCAGCAGCTTCTCTAGCGGGAGTGATGAGCAGTTCTTC CASSFSSGSDEQFF
16 TRBJ2-2 TRBD1 many TRBV2 TGTGCCAGCAGGGGGACAGGGTTTTTTAGAACCGGGGAGCTGTTTTTT CASRGTGFFRTGELFF
12 TRBJ1-2 NA many TRBV3-1 TGTGCCAGCAGCCAAGGTAGGGTGAGCTACACCTTC CASSQGRVSYTF
12 TRBJ2-1 NA NA TRBV19 TGTGCCAGTAGTATGGCATACAATGAGCAGTTCTTC CASSMAYNEQFF
15 TRBJ2-2 NA few TRBV10-3 TGTGCCATCAGTGAGGTAGCAACCACCACCGGGGAGCTGTTTTTT CAISEVATTTGELFF
15 TRBJ2-1 TRBD1 many TRBV27 TGTGCCAGCAGCGGGACAGAGTCCCTTTACAATGAGCAGTTCTTC CASSGTESLYNEQFF
16 TRBJ1-4 NA many TRBV14 TGTGCCAGCAGCCAAGAACTGGGGGGCCTTGGCGAAAAACTGTTTTTT CASSQELGGLGEKLFF
14 TRBJ1-6 NA many TRBV12-3/TRBV12-4 TGTGCCAGCAGTTTAGGGGGACCAGGTTCACCCCTCCACTTT CASSLGGPGSPLHF
14 TRBJ2-7 NA many TRBV6-1 TGTGCCAGCAGTGAACTTCGGCTAGCCTACGAGCAGTACTTC CASSELRLAYEQYF
15 TRBJ1-3 NA few TRBV7-2 TGTGCCAGCAGCGATGATCAGGGCTCCGGAAACACCATATATTTT CASSDDQGSGNTIYF
15 TRBJ2-1 TRBD2 many TRBV6-2/TRBV6-3 TGTGCCAGCAGTTCCAAGCGGGAGAGGTCCAATGAGCAGTTCTTC CASSSKRERSNEQFF
15 TRBJ2-3 NA many TRBV10-1 TGCGCCAGCAGTGAGTCCCAGGGACCCACAGATACGCAGTATTTT CASSESQGPTDTQYF